A single sample is the source of the 27 T cell receptor beta chains below, sequenced in a study of T cell responses to AZD1222 COVID-19 vaccine. The protocol was immunoSEQ multiplex PCR, while the TCRdb copy is restricted to in-frame clones and leaves out a portion. The sample records roughly 150,000 clones, roughly 90% being singletons. The sequencing used peripheral blood, collected 28 days after the second AZD1222 dose. The receptors originated from an adult who received the AZD1222 COVID-19 vaccine.

V is TRBV19 and J is TRBJ2-2, with D possibly being TRBD1 (6 bases). Looked up from germline, CDR1 is LNHDA and CDR2 is SQIVND (reference sequence). CDR3 length equals 13 residues. The germline V and J ends were trimmed by 2 bases and 5 bases, with 6 bases remaining between them. The CDR3 spells CASSIQGTGELFF. For the CDR3, the DNA is TGTGCCAGTAGTATACAGGGGACCGGGGAGCTGTTTTTT.

The chain is built from TRBV7-9 and TRBJ2-7; 7 nucleotides align to TRBD2. The CDR3 is 16 residues long. The germline gives CDR1 SEHNR, CDR2 FQNEAQ (reference sequence). J lost 2 bases, V lost 1 base, and 8 bases had no gene match. This chain's CDR3 is CASSLVRASGPYEQYF. CDR3 bases: TGTGCCAGCAGCTTAGTAAGGGCTAGCGGACCCTACGAGCAGTACTTC. Supplemented by reference TRBV7-9 and TRBJ2-7, the full variable domain reads DTGVSQNPRHKITKRGQNVTFRCDPISEHNRLYWYRQTLGQGPEFLTYFQNEAQLEKSRLLSDRFSAERPKGSFSTLEIQRTEQGDSAMYLCASSLVRASGPYEQYFGPGTRLTVT.

This clone was counted a single time. The chain joins TRBV6-4 to TRBJ2-5; perhaps TRBD2 as D (7 bases). The CDR3 is 14 amino acids. With 7 bases removed from V and 5 bases from J, the gap between germline ends came to 17 bases. The V gene's germline CDR1 is MRHNA and CDR2 SNTAGT. In nucleotides, the CDR3 is TGTGCCAGCAACAACGGGGGGCCGGGCGAGACCCAGTACTTC. It translates to CASNNGGPGETQYF.

This chain connects TRBV6-5 to TRBJ2-1; D is uncertain. The CDR3 totals 11 residues. The germline V and J ends were trimmed by 6 bases and 4 bases, with 4 bases remaining between them. Germline CDR1 and CDR2: MNHEY and SVGAGI. The CDR3 nucleotides are TGTGCCAGCAGATCATACAATGAGCAGTTCTTC. It is translated as CASRSYNEQFF.

This clone was counted only a few times. The gene calls are TRBV19 and TRBJ2-7; 8 nucleotides agree with TRBD1. This CDR3 contains 15 residues. Per germline, CDR1 LNHDA and CDR2 SQIVND (reference sequence). The ends lost 3 bases at V and 2 bases at J; junction bases unmatched: 6. The CDR3 is CASSIVTGVAYEQYF. The CDR3 region has the DNA TGTGCCAGTAGTATTGTGACAGGGGTCGCCTACGAGCAGTACTTC.

J is TRBJ2-2 and V is TRBV7-2, with D uncertain. V shed 5 bases and J shed 4 bases, with 14 bases lying between them. This CDR3 contains 15 residues. The germline gives CDR1 SGHTA, CDR2 FQGNSA. For the CDR3, the DNA is TGTGCCAGCAGCGGTAGTGGGGTAGCCACCGGGGAGCTGTTTTTT. Protein sequence: CASSGSGVATGELFF.

The chain joins TRBV5-4 to TRBJ2-1, with 9 bases that match TRBD2. V was clipped by 3 bases and J by 9 bases; unmatched bases: 13. This CDR3 is 16 amino acids long. Germline assignment: CDR1 SGHNT and CDR2 YYREEE (reference sequence). In DNA form, the CDR3 reads TGTGCCAGCAGCTCACGGCTAGCGGGAAGTCTAGGTGAGCAGTTCTTC. Translating gives CASSSRLAGSLGEQFF. The full variable domain, with the rest looked up from reference TRBV5-4 and TRBJ2-1, is ETGVTQSPTHLIKTRGQQVTLRCSSQSGHNTVSWYQQALGQGPQFIFQYYREEENGRGNFPPRFSGLQFPNYSSELNVNALELDDSALYLCASSSRLAGSLGEQFFGPGTRLTVL.

The chain couples TRBV4-1 to TRBJ2-5, with TRBD2 matching 11 bases. CDR3 length: 17 residues. The J segment lost 5 bases and the V segment lost 4 bases, leaving 12 bases of the junction unmatched. Germline V gives CDR1 MGHRA, CDR2 YSYEKL. CDR3 coding DNA: TGCGCCAGCAGCCGAGCTACTAGCGGGAGATCCGGGGAGACCCAGTACTTC. This codes for CASSRATSGRSGETQYF.

The rearrangement links TRBV18 to TRBJ1-4; D gene uncertain. CDR3 size: 11 residues. Germline CDR1 reads KGHSH; CDR2 reads LQKENI. Trimming took off 10 bases at V and 7 bases at J, with 10 bases between the two ends. Here the CDR3 reads CATLKGEKLFF. CDR3 in DNA: TGTGCCACCCTCAAAGGTGAAAAACTGTTTTTT.

The rearrangement links TRBV6-5 to TRBJ1-3, with a weak D call TRBD1 (6 bases). This CDR3 has 14 amino acids. Trimming took 6 bases from V and 7 from J, leaving 16 bases between them. Germline assignment: CDR1 MNHEY and CDR2 SVGAGI. The CDR3: CASSRIRGGNTIYF. CDR3 coding DNA: TGTGCCAGCAGCCGAATCAGGGGCGGCAACACCATATATTTT.

The J gene is TRBJ2-2, the V gene TRBV11-2; 9 nucleotides align to TRBD1. This CDR3 has 17 amino acids. Unmatched junction bases numbered 9, after V lost 6 bases and J lost 1 base. Germline V gives CDR1 SGHAT, CDR2 FQNNGV. CDR3 sequence reads: CASRLVETGGNTGELFF. Here the CDR3 DNA reads TGTGCCAGCAGACTCGTAGAGACAGGGGGGAACACCGGGGAGCTGTTTTTT.

The J gene is TRBJ1-5, the V gene TRBV19; 7 bases map to TRBD1. The germline V gene has CDR1 LNHDA and CDR2 SQIVND (reference sequence). Trimming at V came to 6 bases and at J to 3 bases, leaving 8 bases not matched to a gene. CDR3 size: 15 residues. The CDR3 reads CASSPSGQFNQPQHF. The CDR3 region has the DNA TGTGCCAGTAGCCCATCGGGACAGTTCAATCAGCCCCAGCATTTT.

This rearrangement joins TRBV24-1 to TRBJ1-2; 8 bases line up with TRBD1. The CDR3 is 12 residues long. The V and J ends lost 2 bases and 9 bases, in that order; junction bases with no gene match: 1. Germline CDR1 and CDR2: KGHDR and SFDVKD. The chain's CDR3 is CATSDWDRSYTF. DNA for the CDR3: TGTGCCACCAGTGATTGGGACAGGAGCTACACCTTC.

This sequence joins TRBV28 and TRBJ2-5, with TRBD2 matching over 13 bases. Germline V gene lookup returns CDR1 MDHEN and CDR2 SYDVKM. CDR3 length equals 15 residues. Losses at the gene ends were 6 bases for V and 5 bases for J; bases not matched to a gene: 6. CDR3 coding DNA: TGTGCCAGCAGCGGACTAGCGGGAGTTTGGGAGACCCAGTACTTC. Translation: CASSGLAGVWETQYF.

This chain connects TRBV7-2 to TRBJ2-7; D call uncertain. The CDR3 consists of 14 residues. CDR1 is SGHTA, CDR2 FQGNSA, per germline. Trimming took 2 bases from V and 3 from J, leaving 11 bases between them. CDR3 nucleotides: TGTGCCAGCAGCTTAACAGTGGGCGGCTACGAGCAGTACTTC. This codes for CASSLTVGGYEQYF.

The rearrangement links TRBV10-3 to TRBJ2-7, with 11 bases matching TRBD1. Per germline, CDR1 ENHRY and CDR2 SYGVKD. The CDR3 is 15 amino acids. The junction had 5 bases not matched to a gene; V was cut back by 5 bases and J by 2 bases. The CDR3 DNA follows: TGTGCCATCAGTCGAGGGGACAGGGGGGCCTACGAGCAGTACTTC. Its protein product is CAISRGDRGAYEQYF.

V gene TRBV6-2 or TRBV6-3 combines with J gene TRBJ1-2, with a tentative D call TRBD1 (5 bases). The germline V gene encodes CDR1 MNHEY and CDR2 SVGEGT. Trimming took off 5 bases at V and 3 bases at J, with 10 bases between the two ends. The CDR3 has 13 residues. The CDR3 coding sequence is TGTGCCAGCAGTCCCGACAGCTACTATGGCTACACCTTC. Translating it yields CASSPDSYYGYTF.

This chain links TRBV18 with TRBJ1-1; unclear D gene. Germline CDR1 reads KGHSH; CDR2 reads LQKENI. The CDR3 contains 14 residues. The ends were cut back, 6 bases at V and 0 bases at J, with 11 bases in the middle. The CDR3 sequence is CASSGGPVNTEAFF. CDR3 nucleotides: TGTGCCAGCTCTGGAGGGCCCGTGAACACTGAAGCTTTCTTT.

This clone was recorded once. The J gene is TRBJ1-5, the V gene TRBV30; 8 nucleotides match TRBD1. Germline lookup yields CDR1 GTSNPN and CDR2 SVGIG (reference sequence). The CDR3 has 12 residues. V trimming: 5 bases; J trimming: 11 bases; junction bases outside the gene matches: 8. CDR3 coding DNA: TGTGCCTGGGACGGCAGGGGGCAAGCCCAGCATTTT. This codes for CAWDGRGQAQHF.

The chain has TRBV6-1 and TRBJ1-3, with TRBD1 as a possible D gene (6 bases). The CDR3 extends over 15 amino acids. The V gene's germline CDR1 is MNHNS and CDR2 SASEGT. Between the trimmed V and J ends, which lost 2 bases and 2 bases, there was a span of 10 bases. The CDR3 loop is CASSELAGAGNTIYF. The DNA for the CDR3 is TGTGCCAGCAGTGAATTAGCAGGGGCTGGAAACACCATATATTTT.

The J gene is TRBJ1-2, the V gene TRBV28; no clear D gene. The CDR3 covers 11 residues. V was clipped by 8 bases and J by 6 bases, with 10 bases between them. Germline V CDR1 and CDR2: MDHEN, SYDVKM. The CDR3 loop is CASGVGNGYTF. DNA of the CDR3: TGTGCCAGCGGGGTAGGAAATGGCTACACCTTC.

The V call is TRBV30, the J call TRBJ1-3; tentatively, D is TRBD1 (6 bases). The V gene lost 1 base and the J gene lost 6 bases, with 19 bases spanning the gap. Germline CDR1 reads GTSNPN; CDR2 reads SVGIG (reference sequence). The CDR3 contains 16 residues. The CDR3 DNA reads TGTGCCTGGAGTGCAGTTCAAGGGGGTCACGAAAACACCATATATTTT. This encodes CAWSAVQGGHENTIYF.

This rearrangement joins TRBV5-8 to TRBJ1-1, with D unclear. The germline CDR1 and CDR2 sequences are SGHTS and YDEGEE. The V gene lost 0 bases and the J gene lost 0 bases, with 12 bases spanning the gap. The CDR3 contains 16 residues. CDR3 nucleotides: TGTGCCAGCAGCTTGGAAGGTCGCGTCATGAACACTGAAGCTTTCTTT. This encodes CASSLEGRVMNTEAFF. The entire variable domain, with the rest obtained from reference TRBV5-8 and TRBJ1-1, is as follows: EAGVTQSPTHLIKTRGQQATLRCSPISGHTSVYWYQQALGLGLQFLLWYDEGEERNRGNFPPRFSGRQFPNYSSELNVNALELEDSALYLCASSLEGRVMNTEAFFGQGTRLTVV.

CDR3 nucleotides: TGCGCCAGCGGCAGACAGACATGGGAGGGGATGAACACTGAAGCTTTCTTT. Its protein is CASGRQTWEGMNTEAFF. The chain employs TRBV5-1 and TRBJ1-1; perhaps TRBD1 as D (5 bases). The CDR3 is made up of 17 amino acids. Germline CDR1 reads SGHRS; CDR2 reads YFSETQ. With 7 bases removed from V and 0 bases from J, the gap between germline ends came to 22 bases.

This sequence joins TRBV27 and TRBJ2-2; 7 bases agree with TRBD1. Per the germline V gene, CDR1 is MNHEY and CDR2 is SMNVEV (reference sequence). There are 15 residues in the CDR3. The V gene end was trimmed by 2 bases and the J gene end by 6 bases; junction bases not matched to a gene: 6. DNA for the CDR3: TGTGCCAGCAGTTTAAGCAGGGGGTTCGCCGGGGAGCTGTTTTTT. The encoded protein is CASSLSRGFAGELFF.

The chain couples TRBV2 to TRBJ1-6; possibly TRBD1 for D (5 bases). CDR1 and CDR2 (germline): SNHLY, FYNNEI. The CDR3 loop spans 14 amino acids. The V end lost 6 bases, the J end lost 13 bases, and 19 bases lay between the germline ends. Written as DNA, the CDR3 is TGTGCCAGCAGCGACAGTTCTGTTTCTGGTCCCCTCCACTTT. Protein product: CASSDSSVSGPLHF.

The rearrangement joins TRBV7-3 to TRBJ2-1, with D maybe TRBD2 (5 bases). Germline CDR1 SGHTA, CDR2 FQGTGA. CDR3 size: 16 residues. Trimming cost V 4 bases and J 5 bases, with 18 bases left between them. DNA for the CDR3: TGTGCCAGCAGCTATCCCGCCCTAGCCCCCCACAATGAGCAGTTCTTC. This sequence encodes CASSYPALAPHNEQFF.